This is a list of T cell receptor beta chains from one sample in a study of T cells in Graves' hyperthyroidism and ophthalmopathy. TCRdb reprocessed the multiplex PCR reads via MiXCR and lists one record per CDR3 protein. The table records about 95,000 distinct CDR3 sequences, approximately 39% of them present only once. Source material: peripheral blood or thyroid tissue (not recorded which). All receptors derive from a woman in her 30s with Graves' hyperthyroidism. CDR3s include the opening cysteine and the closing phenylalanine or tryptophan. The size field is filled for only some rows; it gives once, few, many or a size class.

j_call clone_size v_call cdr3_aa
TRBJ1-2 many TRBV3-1 CASSLWDREGYTF
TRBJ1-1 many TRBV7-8 CASSTSRGLDLTEAFF
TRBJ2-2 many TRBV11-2 CASSLDRVTGELFF
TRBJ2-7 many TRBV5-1 CASSWGGDGYEQYF
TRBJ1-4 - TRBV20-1 CSASPPGLF
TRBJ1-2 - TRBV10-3 CATRGTASYGYTF
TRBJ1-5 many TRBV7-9 CASSSTHAPGINQPQHF
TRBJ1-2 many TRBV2 CASSAGSKTGNYGYTF
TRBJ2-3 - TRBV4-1 CASTFRGGGTDTQYF
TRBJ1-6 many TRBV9 CASSVGAGTVNSPLHF
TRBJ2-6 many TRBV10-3 CATLGLAGVKAGSGANVLTF
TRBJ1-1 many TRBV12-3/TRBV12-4 CASSHRGLTEAFF
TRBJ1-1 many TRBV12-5 CASGLWGGTEAFF
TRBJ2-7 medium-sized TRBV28 CASSLLASGYEQYF
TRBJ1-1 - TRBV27 CASSSRAWGFNTEAFF
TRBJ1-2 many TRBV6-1 CASRPESDGSNYGYTF
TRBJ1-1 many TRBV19 CASSSHPSAGGLEAFF
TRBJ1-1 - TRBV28 CASSFGRGRMNTEAFF
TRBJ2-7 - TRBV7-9 CASGAPDREQYF
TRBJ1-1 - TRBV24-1 CATSGTGTGQTEAFF
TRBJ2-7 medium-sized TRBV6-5 CASSPSVSYEQYF
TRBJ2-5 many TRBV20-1 CSATLPHVGAQGTQYF
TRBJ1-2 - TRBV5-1 CASSLQGGWGYTF
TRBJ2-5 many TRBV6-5 CASNFGQGASQETQYF
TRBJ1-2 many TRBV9 CASSGATDSTNYGYTF
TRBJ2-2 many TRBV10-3 CAISDRGAGELFF
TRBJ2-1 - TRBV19 CASSKALGRTGGRGQFF